The sequence of this T cell receptor beta chain was determined in a study of CD8+ T cells in alopecia areata. Trimming shortened V by 1 base and J by 0 bases, and 12 bases separated the two germline ends. The CDR3 spans 17 residues. CDR1 is LGHNA, CDR2 YSLEER, per germline. Findings and limits, study-wide: Although TCR sharing was seen in mice, sharing across patients was less clear, possibly for HLA-related reasons. Affected lesional scalp, above all in alopecia totalis/universalis, was more clonal than normal scalp.

Separation by sorting yielded CD4+ and CD8+ T cells from PBMCs. As regards this clone: The antigen remains undetermined.

cDNA serving as the sequencing template came from extracted, reverse transcribed RNA. Produced via immunoSEQ multiplex PCR; TCRdb's table is partial and in-frame only. The data hold roughly 250,000 clones, with under 80% observed a single time. The receptor's source is a human donor with alopecia areata. The rearrangement joins TRBV4-3 to TRBJ2-2; weak D call: TRBD1 (5 bases). The sample in question was CD4+ T cells sorted from blood, obtained at week 0. Written as DNA, the CDR3 is TGCGCCAGCAGCCAAGGGACACTTGCCTCGAACACCGGGGAGCTGTTTTTT. This codes for CASSQGTLASNTGELFF.